This TCR beta chain was found in a study of OX40 agonist ivuxolimab in advanced cancers. General observations from the study: The CD4+ and CD8+ T cells in the blood had expanded clonally by week 6 at 0.1 to 3.0 mg/kg. The expanded peripheral T cells' antigen specificity was not determined.

This clone was seen a single time. The antigen remains unidentified. CDR1 is SGHVS and CDR2 is FNYEAQ in the germline V gene. The CDR3 extends over 16 amino acids. V was trimmed by 2 bases and J by 0 bases, leaving 11 bases between them. Sequencing used immunoSEQ multiplex PCR; TCRdb keeps in-frame clones, though not all of them. The sample contains roughly 40,000 clones, approximately 85% of which appear only once. The TCR originated in an adult with an advanced solid tumor such as melanoma, head and neck, liver or kidney cancer. The gene calls are TRBV7-6 and TRBJ1-3; D may be TRBD1 (6 bases). The sequenced sample was CD4+ or CD8+ T cells sorted from blood, obtained in a trial of the OX40 agonist ivuxolimab. This CDR3 is CASSLFRRGSGNTIYF. The DNA for the CDR3 is TGTGCCAGCAGCTTATTCCGCAGGGGCTCTGGAAACACCATATATTTT.